Listed here is a single TCR beta chain. What it binds is not known. The data belong to a study of T cell responses to AZD1222 COVID-19 vaccine. Study conclusions and caveats: Donors were chiefly white British, with a greater number of females, and clonal diversity was perhaps underestimated. Epitopes outside B.1.351 and B.1.1.7 mutated regions reportedly drew nearly half of spike TCRs. With dominance at 160-218 and 743-854, vaccine-associated CD4 TCRs spanned spike. Baseline seropositivity occurred in only a handful of AZD1222 recipients.

The method was immunoSEQ multiplex PCR; TCRdb's version includes in-frame clones alone and lacks a portion of them. The repertoire holds about 110,000 clones, with 87% as singletons. V trimming: 9 bases; J trimming: 1 base; junction bases outside the gene matches: 9. Germline V gene data show CDR1 as MGHDK and CDR2 as SYGVNS. This CDR3 comprises 15 residues. The chain couples TRBV25-1 to TRBJ2-5; 9 nucleotides match TRBD1. Sequences were derived from peripheral blood, sampled on day 0 of AZD1222 vaccination. The TCR comes from an adult in good health. CDR3 DNA sequence: TGTGCCAGATGGGGGACAGGGCGCCTCCAAGAGACCCAGTACTTC. Its translation: CARWGTGRLQETQYF.